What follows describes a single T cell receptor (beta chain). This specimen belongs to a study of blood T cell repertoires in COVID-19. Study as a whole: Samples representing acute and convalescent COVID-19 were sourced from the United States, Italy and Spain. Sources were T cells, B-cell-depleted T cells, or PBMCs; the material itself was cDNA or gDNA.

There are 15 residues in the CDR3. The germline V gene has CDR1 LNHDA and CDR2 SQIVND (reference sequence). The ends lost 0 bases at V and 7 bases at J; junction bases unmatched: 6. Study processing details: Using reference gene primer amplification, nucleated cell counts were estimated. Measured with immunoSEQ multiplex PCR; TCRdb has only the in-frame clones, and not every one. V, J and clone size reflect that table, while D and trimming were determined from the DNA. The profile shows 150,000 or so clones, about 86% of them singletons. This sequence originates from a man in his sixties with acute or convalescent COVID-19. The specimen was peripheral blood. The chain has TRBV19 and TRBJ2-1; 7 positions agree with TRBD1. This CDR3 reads CASSIDAGGTNEQFF. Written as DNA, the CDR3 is TGTGCCAGTAGTATAGATGCAGGGGGTACGAATGAGCAGTTCTTC.